The 3 T cell receptor beta chains given below trace back to one sample, sequenced in a study of shared clonotypes between healthy human individuals. TCRdb's table, derived via immunoSEQ multiplex PCR, lists solely in-frame clones and lacks some. The repertoire holds roughly 640,000 clones, with approximately 97% as singletons. Sequencing used naive CD4+ T cells sorted from blood. Regarding subset: CD45RA+ positively selected. These receptors all come from a woman in her 30s in good health.

This clone was seen once. The chain uses TRBV28 and TRBJ2-2, with TRBD2 identical over 10 bases. Germline V CDR1 and CDR2: MDHEN, SYDVKM. CDR3 length equals 14 residues. J was trimmed by 7 bases and V by 5 bases; bases with no gene match: 4. The chain's CDR3 is CASSPSGSGGELFF. The CDR3 coding sequence is TGTGCCAGCAGTCCTAGCGGGAGCGGCGGGGAGCTGTTTTTT.

This clone was observed once. The chain couples TRBV5-8 to TRBJ1-3; the D gene is possibly TRBD1 (5 bases). Germline V CDR1 and CDR2: SGHTS, YDEGEE. CDR3 length: 13 amino acids. V was pared by 3 bases and J by 6 bases, with 10 bases between. The CDR3, as DNA: TGTGCCAGCAGCTGGTCCGGGGCAAACACCATATATTTT. It is translated as CASSWSGANTIYF.

Written as DNA, the CDR3 is TGTGCCAGCAACTTACAGGGTTATACTTTCACTGAAGCTTTCTTT. It encodes CASNLQGYTFTEAFF. V and J are TRBV5-4 and TRBJ1-1; D is possibly TRBD1 (6 bases). V was cut by 6 bases and J by 4 bases, with 19 bases left in between. The CDR3 length is 15 residues. Germline CDR1 reads SGHNT; CDR2 reads YYREEE (reference sequence).